This entry concerns a single T cell receptor (beta chain). Its antigen is unknown. Germline trimming cut 7 bases from V and 10 bases from J; bases unmatched to any gene: 10. Germline V gives CDR1 LNHDA, CDR2 SQIVND (reference sequence). CDR3 size: 13 residues. This record belongs to a study of T cell responses to AZD1222 COVID-19 vaccine. Overall study findings and caveats: The donor group comprised mostly white British people and more females; the analysis possibly underestimated clonal diversity. Reportedly, close to half of spike-specific TCRs are directed against unmutated variant regions.

Repertoires were generated with immunoSEQ multiplex PCR, while TCRdb's copy carries only in-frame clones and drops some. Here the sample spans roughly 99,000 clones, about 89% being singletons. Source: peripheral blood, taken 28 days after the second AZD1222 dose. The chain combines TRBV19 with TRBJ1-5; 7 bases line up with TRBD1. This sequence was found in an adult who received the AZD1222 COVID-19 vaccine. The CDR3 sequence: CASTATGERPQHF. The CDR3 bases are TGTGCCAGTACTGCCACAGGGGAGCGACCCCAGCATTTT.